The following is a T cell receptor (beta chain) sequence with its context. The record originates from a study of OX40 agonist ivuxolimab in advanced cancers. Germline V gene lookup returns CDR1 ENHRY and CDR2 SYGVKD. The CDR3 runs to 13 residues. The ends were cut back, 0 bases at V and 10 bases at J, with 10 bases in the middle. Data came from immunoSEQ multiplex PCR; TCRdb stores just in-frame clones and leaves some out. Here the sample spans 12,000 to 15,000 clones, 87% being singletons. The sequenced sample was CD4+ or CD8+ T cells sorted from blood, obtained in a trial of the OX40 agonist ivuxolimab. The receptor's source is an adult with an advanced solid tumor such as melanoma, head and neck, liver or kidney cancer. V usage is TRBV10-3 and J usage is TRBJ2-1, with D possibly called TRBD1 or TRBD2 (5 bases each). DNA for the CDR3: TGTGCCATCAGTGAGTCAGGGGAGCGAGAGCAGTTCTTC. It codes for CAISESGEREQFF.